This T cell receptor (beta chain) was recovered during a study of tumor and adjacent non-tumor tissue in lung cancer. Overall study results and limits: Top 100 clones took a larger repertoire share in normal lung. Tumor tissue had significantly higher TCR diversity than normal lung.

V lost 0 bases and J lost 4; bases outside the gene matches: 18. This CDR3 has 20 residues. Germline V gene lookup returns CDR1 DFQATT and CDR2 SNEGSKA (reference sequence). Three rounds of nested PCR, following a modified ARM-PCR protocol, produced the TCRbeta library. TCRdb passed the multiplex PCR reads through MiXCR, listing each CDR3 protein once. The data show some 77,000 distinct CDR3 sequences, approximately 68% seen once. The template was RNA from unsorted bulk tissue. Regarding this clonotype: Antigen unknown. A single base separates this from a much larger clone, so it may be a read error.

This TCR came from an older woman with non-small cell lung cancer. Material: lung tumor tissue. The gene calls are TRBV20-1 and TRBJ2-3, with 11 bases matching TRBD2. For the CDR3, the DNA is TGCAGTGCTAGAGAGAGACAGGGGGATTCCACTAGCGGGAGCTCAGATACGCAGTATTTT. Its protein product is CSARERQGDSTSGSSDTQYF.